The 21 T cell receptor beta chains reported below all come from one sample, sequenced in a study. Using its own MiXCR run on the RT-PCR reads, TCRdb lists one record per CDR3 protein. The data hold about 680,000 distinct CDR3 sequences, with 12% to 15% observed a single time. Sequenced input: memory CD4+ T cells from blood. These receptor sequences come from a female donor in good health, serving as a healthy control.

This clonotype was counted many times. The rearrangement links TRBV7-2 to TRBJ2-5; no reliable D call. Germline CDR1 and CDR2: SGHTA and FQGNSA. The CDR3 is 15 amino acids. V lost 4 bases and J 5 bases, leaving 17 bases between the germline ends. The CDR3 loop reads CASSSRSLKIETQYF. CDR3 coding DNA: TGTGCCAGCAGCTCGAGATCCCTCAAGATCGAGACCCAGTACTTC.

In nucleotides, the CDR3 is TGCAGTGCTACGGGAGGCGCCCTCTCCGGCCTTGGCTACACCTTC. Protein: CSATGGALSGLGYTF. The chain is built from TRBV20-1 and TRBJ1-2; no definite D call. Germline values: CDR1 DFQATT, CDR2 SNEGSKA (reference sequence). This CDR3 spans 15 amino acids. Trimming removed 4 bases at V and 7 bases at J, with 22 bases between.

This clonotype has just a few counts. In DNA form, the CDR3 reads TGTGCCAGCCAACTCCGGAGTCAGACCGGGGAGCTGTTTTTT. It is translated as CASQLRSQTGELFF. This chain connects TRBV12-3 or TRBV12-4 to TRBJ2-2; D gene uncertain. This CDR3 is built from 14 residues. Trimming shortened V by 8 bases and J by 5 bases, and 15 bases separated the two germline ends.

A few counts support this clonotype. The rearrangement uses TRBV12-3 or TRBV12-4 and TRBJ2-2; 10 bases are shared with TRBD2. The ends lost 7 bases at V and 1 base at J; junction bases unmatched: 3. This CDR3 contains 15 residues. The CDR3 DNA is TGTGCCAGCACCAGGACTAGCGGGAACACCGGGGAGCTGTTTTTT. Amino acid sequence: CASTRTSGNTGELFF.

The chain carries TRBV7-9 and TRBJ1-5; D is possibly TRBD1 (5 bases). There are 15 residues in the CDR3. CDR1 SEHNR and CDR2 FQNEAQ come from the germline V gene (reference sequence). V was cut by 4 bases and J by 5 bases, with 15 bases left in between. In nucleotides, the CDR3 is TGTGCCAGCAGCTACGTGGGAGGGGCACATCAGCCCCAGCATTTT. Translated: CASSYVGGAHQPQHF.

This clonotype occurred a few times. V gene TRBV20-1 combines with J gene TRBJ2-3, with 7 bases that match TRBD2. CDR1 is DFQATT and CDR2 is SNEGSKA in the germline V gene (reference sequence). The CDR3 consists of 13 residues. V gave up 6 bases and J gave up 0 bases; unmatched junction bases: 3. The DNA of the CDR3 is TGCAGTGCCAAGCGGGGAAGCACAGATACGCAGTATTTT. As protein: CSAKRGSTDTQYF.

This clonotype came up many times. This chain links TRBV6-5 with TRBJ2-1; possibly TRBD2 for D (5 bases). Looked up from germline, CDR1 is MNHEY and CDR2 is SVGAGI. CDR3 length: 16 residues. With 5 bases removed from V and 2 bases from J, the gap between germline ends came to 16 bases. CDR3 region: CASSPDSSGTYNEQFF. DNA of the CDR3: TGTGCCAGCAGTCCTGACTCCTCGGGGACCTACAATGAGCAGTTCTTC.

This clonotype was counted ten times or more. CDR3 loop: CASSLDTSGSWTDTQYF. The CDR3 DNA follows: TGCGCCAGCAGCTTGGACACTAGCGGGAGTTGGACAGATACGCAGTATTTT. The genes are TRBV5-1 and TRBJ2-3; 11 positions match TRBD2. CDR1 and CDR2 from the germline V gene are SGHRS and YFSETQ. J was trimmed by 3 bases and V by 0 bases; bases with no gene match: 6. CDR3 length equals 17 residues.

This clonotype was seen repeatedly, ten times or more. In nucleotides, the CDR3 is TGTGCCAGCAGAGACAGCGACAGGGACACTGAAGCTTTCTTT. This gives the protein CASRDSDRDTEAFF. The chain employs TRBV6-4 and TRBJ1-1; TRBD1 aligns across 7 bases. This CDR3 region has 14 residues. Germline trimming cut 6 bases from V and 3 bases from J; bases unmatched to any gene: 7. Germline lookup yields CDR1 MRHNA and CDR2 SNTAGT.

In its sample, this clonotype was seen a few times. The CDR3 sequence: CATSRALGTSGGSTDTQYF. CDR3 DNA sequence: TGTGCCACCAGCAGAGCCCTAGGGACTAGCGGGGGGTCCACAGATACGCAGTATTTT. The chain carries TRBV15 and TRBJ2-3; 15 positions match TRBD2. The V and J ends lost 1 base and 2 bases, in that order; junction bases with no gene match: 7. CDR3 size: 19 residues. CDR1 is LNHNV and CDR2 is YYDKDF in the germline V gene (reference sequence).

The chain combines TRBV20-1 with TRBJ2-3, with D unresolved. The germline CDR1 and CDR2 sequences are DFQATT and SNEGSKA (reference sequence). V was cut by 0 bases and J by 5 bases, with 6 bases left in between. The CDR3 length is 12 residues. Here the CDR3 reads CSAREWGDTQYF. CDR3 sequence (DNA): TGCAGTGCTAGAGAGTGGGGAGATACGCAGTATTTT.

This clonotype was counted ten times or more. CDR3 in amino acids: CAISVGSSAETQYF. The CDR3 bases are TGTGCCATCAGTGTAGGGTCTAGCGCGGAGACCCAGTACTTC. The chain uses TRBV10-3 and TRBJ2-5; possibly TRBD2 for D (6 bases). With 4 bases removed from V and 5 bases from J, the gap between germline ends came to 14 bases. Germline V CDR1 and CDR2: ENHRY, SYGVKD. The CDR3 is made up of 14 amino acids.

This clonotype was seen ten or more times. CDR3 sequence (DNA): TGTGCCAGCAGGCACGGACAGGCGAATTCACCCCTCCACTTT. It encodes CASRHGQANSPLHF. The chain joins TRBV12-3 or TRBV12-4 to TRBJ1-6, with 7 bases aligning to TRBD1. V shed 6 bases, J shed 7 bases, and the junction held 6 bases outside the gene matches. This CDR3 is 14 amino acids long.

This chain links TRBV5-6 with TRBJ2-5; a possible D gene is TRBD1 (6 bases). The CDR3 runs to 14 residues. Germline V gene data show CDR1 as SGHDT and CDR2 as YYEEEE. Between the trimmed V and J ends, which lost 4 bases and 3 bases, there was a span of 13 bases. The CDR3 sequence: CASSVRDTEETQYF. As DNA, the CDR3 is TGTGCCAGCAGCGTCCGGGACACGGAAGAGACCCAGTACTTC.

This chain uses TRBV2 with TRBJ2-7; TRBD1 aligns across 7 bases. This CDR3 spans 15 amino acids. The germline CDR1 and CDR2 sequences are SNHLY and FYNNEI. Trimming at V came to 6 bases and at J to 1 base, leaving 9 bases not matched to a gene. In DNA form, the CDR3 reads TGTGCCAGCAGGGAGTGGGGACAGAATTCCTACGAGCAGTACTTC. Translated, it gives CASREWGQNSYEQYF. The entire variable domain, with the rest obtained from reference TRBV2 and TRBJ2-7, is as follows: EPEVTQTPSHQVTQMGQEVILRCVPISNHLYFYWYRQILGQKVEFLVSFYNNEISEKSEIFDDQFSVERPDGSNFTLKIRSTKLEDSAMYFCASREWGQNSYEQYFGPGTRLTVT.

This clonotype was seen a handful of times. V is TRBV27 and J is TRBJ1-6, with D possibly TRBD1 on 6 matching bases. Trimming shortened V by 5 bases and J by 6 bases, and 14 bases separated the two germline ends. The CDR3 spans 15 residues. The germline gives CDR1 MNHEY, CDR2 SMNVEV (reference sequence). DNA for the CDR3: TGTGCCAGCAGTACCCACGGGGGGCCTAATTCACCCCTCCACTTT. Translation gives CASSTHGGPNSPLHF.

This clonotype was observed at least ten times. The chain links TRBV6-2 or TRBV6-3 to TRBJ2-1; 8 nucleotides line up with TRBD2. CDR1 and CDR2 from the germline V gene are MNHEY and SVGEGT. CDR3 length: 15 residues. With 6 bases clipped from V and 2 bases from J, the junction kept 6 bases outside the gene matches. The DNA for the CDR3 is TGTGCCAGCAGGATTAGCGGGGCCCCCTACAATGAGCAGTTCTTC. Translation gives CASRISGAPYNEQFF.

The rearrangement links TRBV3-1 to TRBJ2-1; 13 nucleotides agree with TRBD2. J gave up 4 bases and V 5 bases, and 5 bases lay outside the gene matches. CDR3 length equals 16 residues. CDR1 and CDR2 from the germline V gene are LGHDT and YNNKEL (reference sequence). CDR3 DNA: TGTGCCAGCAGCTACCGACTAGCGGGAGGATACAATGAGCAGTTCTTC. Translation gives CASSYRLAGGYNEQFF.

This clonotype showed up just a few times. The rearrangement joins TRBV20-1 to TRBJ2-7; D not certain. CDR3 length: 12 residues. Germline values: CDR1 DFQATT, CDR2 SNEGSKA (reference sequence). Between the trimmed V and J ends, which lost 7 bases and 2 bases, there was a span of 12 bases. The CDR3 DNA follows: TGCAGTGGTGGCGTACTTACCTACGAGCAGTACTTC. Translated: CSGGVLTYEQYF.

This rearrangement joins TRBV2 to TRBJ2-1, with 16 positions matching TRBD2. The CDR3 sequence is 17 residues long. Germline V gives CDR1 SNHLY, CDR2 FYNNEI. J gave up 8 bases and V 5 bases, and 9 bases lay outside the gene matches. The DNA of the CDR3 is TGTGCCAGCAGTCCTGGGTGGGGACTAGCGGGAGGGGATGAGCAGTTCTTC. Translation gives CASSPGWGLAGGDEQFF.

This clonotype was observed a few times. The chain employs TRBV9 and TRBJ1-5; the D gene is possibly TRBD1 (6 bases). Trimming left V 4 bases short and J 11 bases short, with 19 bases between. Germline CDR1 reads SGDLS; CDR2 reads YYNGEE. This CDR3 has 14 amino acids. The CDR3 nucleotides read TGTGCCAGCAGCCCCGCGGCAGGGGTGCCGGCCCAGCATTTT. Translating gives CASSPAAGVPAQHF.